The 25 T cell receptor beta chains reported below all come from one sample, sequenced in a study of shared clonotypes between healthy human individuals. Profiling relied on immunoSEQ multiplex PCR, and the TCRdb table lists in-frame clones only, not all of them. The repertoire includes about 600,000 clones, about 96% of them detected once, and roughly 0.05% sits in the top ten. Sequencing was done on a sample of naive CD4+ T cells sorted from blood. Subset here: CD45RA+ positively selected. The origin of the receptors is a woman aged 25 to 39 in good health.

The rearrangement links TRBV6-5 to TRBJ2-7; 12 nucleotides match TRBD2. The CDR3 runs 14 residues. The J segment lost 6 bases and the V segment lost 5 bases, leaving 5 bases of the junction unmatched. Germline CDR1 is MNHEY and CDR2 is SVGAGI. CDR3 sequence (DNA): TGTGCCAGCAGTACCTGGACTAGCGGGACCGAGCAGTACTTC. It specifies CASSTWTSGTEQYF.

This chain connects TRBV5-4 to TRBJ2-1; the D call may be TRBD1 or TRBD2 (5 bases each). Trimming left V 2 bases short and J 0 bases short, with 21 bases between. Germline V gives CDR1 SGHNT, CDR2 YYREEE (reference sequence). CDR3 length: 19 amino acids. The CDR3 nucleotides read TGTGCCAGCAGCTTTAAAAGTCCGGGACCGTCGGACTCCTACAATGAGCAGTTCTTC. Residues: CASSFKSPGPSDSYNEQFF.

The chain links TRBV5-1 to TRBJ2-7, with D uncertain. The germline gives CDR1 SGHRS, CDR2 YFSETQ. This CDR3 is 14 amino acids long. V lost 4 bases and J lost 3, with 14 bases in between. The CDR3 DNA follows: TGCGCCAGCAGCCAAGACCCTCGGAACTACGAGCAGTACTTC. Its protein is CASSQDPRNYEQYF.

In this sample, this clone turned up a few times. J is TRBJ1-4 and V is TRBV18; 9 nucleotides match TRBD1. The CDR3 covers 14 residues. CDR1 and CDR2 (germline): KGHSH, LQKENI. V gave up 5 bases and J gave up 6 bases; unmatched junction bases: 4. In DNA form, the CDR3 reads TGTGCCAGCTCATTCCGGGACAGGGATGAAAAACTGTTTTTT. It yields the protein CASSFRDRDEKLFF.

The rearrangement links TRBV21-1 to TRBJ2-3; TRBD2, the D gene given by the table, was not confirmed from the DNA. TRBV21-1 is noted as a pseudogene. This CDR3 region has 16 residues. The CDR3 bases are TGTGCCAGCAGCAAAGGACTAGCGGGAGGGCCCGATACGCAGTATTTT. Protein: CASSKGLAGGPDTQYF.

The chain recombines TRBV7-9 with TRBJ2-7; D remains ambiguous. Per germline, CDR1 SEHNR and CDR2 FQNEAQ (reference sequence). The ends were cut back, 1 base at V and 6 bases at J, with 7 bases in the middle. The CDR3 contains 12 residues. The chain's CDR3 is CASSLDLGEQYF. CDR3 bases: TGTGCCAGCAGCTTAGATCTAGGCGAGCAGTACTTC.

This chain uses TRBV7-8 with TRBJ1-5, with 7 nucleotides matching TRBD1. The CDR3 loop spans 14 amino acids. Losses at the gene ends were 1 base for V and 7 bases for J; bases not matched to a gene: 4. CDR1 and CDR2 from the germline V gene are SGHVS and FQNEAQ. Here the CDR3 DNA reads TGTGCCAGCAGCTTAGAGAGACAGGGCCAGCCCCAGCATTTT. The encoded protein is CASSLERQGQPQHF.

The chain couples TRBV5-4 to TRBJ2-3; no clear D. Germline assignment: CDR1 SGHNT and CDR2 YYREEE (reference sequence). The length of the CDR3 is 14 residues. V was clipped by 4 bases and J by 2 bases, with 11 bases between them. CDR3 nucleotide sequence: TGTGCCAGCAGCCTAGGTATCTCCACAGATACGCAGTATTTT. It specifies CASSLGISTDTQYF.

CDR3 sequence: CASGRRQNQPQHF. The CDR3 DNA sequence: TGTGCCAGCGGGCGGAGACAAAATCAGCCCCAGCATTTT. The V and J genes are TRBV6-5 and TRBJ1-5, with D unclear. V was cut by 8 bases and J by 4 bases, with 12 bases left in between. The germline gives CDR1 MNHEY, CDR2 SVGAGI. This CDR3 is built from 13 residues.

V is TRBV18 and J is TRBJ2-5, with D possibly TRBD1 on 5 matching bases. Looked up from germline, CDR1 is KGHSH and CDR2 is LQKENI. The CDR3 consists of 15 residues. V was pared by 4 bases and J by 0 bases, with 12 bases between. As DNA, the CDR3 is TGTGCCAGCTCACGTCAGGGTGGGAACCAAGAGACCCAGTACTTC. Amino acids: CASSRQGGNQETQYF.

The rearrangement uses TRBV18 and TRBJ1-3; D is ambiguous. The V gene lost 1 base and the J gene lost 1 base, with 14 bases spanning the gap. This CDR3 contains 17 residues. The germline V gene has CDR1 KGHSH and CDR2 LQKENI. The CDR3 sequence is CASSPQSQELSGNTIYF. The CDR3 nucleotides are TGTGCCAGCTCACCACAGTCCCAGGAGCTATCTGGAAACACCATATATTTT.

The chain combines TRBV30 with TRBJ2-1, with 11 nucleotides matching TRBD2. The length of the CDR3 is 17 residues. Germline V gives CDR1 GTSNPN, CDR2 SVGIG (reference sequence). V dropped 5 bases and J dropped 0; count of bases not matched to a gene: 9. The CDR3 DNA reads TGTGCCTGGTCTAAGCCGGGACTAGCGGACTCCTACAATGAGCAGTTCTTC. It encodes CAWSKPGLADSYNEQFF.

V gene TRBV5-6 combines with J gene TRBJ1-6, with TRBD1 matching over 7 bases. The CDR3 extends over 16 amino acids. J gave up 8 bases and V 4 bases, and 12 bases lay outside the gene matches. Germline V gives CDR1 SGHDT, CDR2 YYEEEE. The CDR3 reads CASSRRKTGSDSPLHF. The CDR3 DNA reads TGTGCCAGCAGCAGACGCAAGACAGGGTCCGATTCACCCCTCCACTTT.

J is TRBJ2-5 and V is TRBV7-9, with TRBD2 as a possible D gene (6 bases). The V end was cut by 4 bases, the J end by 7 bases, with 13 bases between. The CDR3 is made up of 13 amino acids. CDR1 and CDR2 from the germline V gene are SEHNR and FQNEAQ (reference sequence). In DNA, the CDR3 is TGTGCCAGCAGCTGGACTATGTGGGGGACCCAGTACTTC. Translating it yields CASSWTMWGTQYF.

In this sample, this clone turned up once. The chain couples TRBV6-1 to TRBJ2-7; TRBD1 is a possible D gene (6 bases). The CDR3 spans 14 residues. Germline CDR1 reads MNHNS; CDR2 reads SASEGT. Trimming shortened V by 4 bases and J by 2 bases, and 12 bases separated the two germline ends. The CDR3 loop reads CASSVLGQTYEQYF. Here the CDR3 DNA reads TGTGCCAGCAGTGTCCTTGGACAGACCTACGAGCAGTACTTC.

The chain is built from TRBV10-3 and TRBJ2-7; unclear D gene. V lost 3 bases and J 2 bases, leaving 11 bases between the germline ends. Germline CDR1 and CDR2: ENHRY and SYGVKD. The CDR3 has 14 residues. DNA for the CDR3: TGTGCCATCAGTGATTGGTACAGTCCCTACGAGCAGTACTTC. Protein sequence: CAISDWYSPYEQYF.

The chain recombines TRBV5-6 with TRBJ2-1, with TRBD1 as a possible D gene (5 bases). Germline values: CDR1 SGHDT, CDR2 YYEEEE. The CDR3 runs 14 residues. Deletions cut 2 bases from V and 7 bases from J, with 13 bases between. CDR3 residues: CASSLQVLKNEQFF. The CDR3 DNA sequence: TGTGCCAGCAGCTTACAGGTTTTGAAGAATGAGCAGTTCTTC.

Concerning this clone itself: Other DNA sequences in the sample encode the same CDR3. Here the CDR3 reads CASSVLAGTDTQYF. CDR3 sequence (DNA): TGTGCCAGCAGTGTACTAGCGGGCACAGATACGCAGTATTTT. The gene calls are TRBV2 and TRBJ2-3, with 8 positions matching TRBD2. Per germline, CDR1 SNHLY and CDR2 FYNNEI. V was clipped by 4 bases and J by 1 base; unmatched bases: 1. This CDR3 is built from 14 residues.

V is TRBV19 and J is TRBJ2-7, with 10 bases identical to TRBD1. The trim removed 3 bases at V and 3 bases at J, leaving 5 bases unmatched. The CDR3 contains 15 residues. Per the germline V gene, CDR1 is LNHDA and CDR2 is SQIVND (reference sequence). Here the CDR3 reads CASSIDWDRGYEQYF. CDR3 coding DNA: TGTGCCAGTAGTATTGACTGGGACAGGGGCTACGAGCAGTACTTC.

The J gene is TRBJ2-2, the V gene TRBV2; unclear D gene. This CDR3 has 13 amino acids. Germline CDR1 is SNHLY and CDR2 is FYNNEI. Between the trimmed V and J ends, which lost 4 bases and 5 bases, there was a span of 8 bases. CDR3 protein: CASSGSETGELFF. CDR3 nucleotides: TGTGCCAGCAGTGGAAGCGAGACCGGGGAGCTGTTTTTT.

CDR3 nucleotide sequence: TGTGCCAGCAGCGTAGCTTGGGACAGGGGGTTCGAGCAGTACTTC. It specifies CASSVAWDRGFEQYF. The chain has TRBV9 and TRBJ2-7; 11 nucleotides match TRBD1. The V gene end was trimmed by 0 bases and the J gene end by 6 bases; junction bases not matched to a gene: 5. The CDR3 covers 15 residues. Germline loops: CDR1 SGDLS, CDR2 YYNGEE.

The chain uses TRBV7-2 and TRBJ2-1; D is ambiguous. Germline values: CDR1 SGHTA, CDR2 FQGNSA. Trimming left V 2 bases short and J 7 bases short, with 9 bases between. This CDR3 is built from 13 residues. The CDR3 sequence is CASSLKAVNEQFF. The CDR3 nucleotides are TGTGCCAGCAGCTTAAAGGCCGTAAATGAGCAGTTCTTC. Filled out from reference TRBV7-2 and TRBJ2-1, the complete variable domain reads GAGVSQSPSNKVTEKGKDVELRCDPISGHTALYWYRQSLGQGLEFLIYFQGNSAPDKSGLPSDRFSAERTGGSVSTLTIQRTQQEDSAVYLCASSLKAVNEQFFGPGTRLTVL.

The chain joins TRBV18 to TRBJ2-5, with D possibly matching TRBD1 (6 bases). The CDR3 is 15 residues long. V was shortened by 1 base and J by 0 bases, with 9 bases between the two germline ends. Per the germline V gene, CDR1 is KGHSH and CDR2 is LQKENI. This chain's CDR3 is CASSPLWDNQETQYF. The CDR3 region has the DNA TGTGCCAGCTCACCACTTTGGGACAACCAAGAGACCCAGTACTTC.

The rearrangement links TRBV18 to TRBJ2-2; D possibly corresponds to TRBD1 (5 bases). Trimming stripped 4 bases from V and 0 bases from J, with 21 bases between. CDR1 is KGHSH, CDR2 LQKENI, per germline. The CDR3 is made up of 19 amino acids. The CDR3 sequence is CASSQYMSGKVSNTGELFF. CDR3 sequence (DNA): TGTGCCAGCTCACAGTATATGTCAGGGAAAGTTTCGAACACCGGGGAGCTGTTTTTT.

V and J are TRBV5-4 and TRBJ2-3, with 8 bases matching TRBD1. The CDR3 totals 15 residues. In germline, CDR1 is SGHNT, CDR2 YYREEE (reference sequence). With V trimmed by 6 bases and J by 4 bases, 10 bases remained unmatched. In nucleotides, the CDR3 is TGTGCCAGCACCCTACCCGGACAGGGTCCAGATACGCAGTATTTT. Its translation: CASTLPGQGPDTQYF.